These 32 T cell receptor beta chains came from one sample sequenced in a study of T cells in Graves' hyperthyroidism and ophthalmopathy. RNA transcripts provided the source from which TCR beta CDR3 regions were amplified. The TCR CDR3 first-round RT-PCR relied on the HTBI primer set. Via MiXCR, TCRdb re-called the multiplex PCR reads, giving one row per CDR3 protein. The table shows under 300,000 distinct CDR3 sequences, with roughly 14% occurring only once. Material for sequencing was blood. These receptors were taken from a woman aged 40 to 50 with Graves' hyperthyroidism that later progressed to Graves' ophthalmopathy.

The table lists this clonotype with many counts. The CDR3 sequence is CASSLGANTEAFF. In nucleotides, the CDR3 is TGTGCCAGCAGTTTAGGGGCGAACACTGAAGCTTTCTTT. V and J are TRBV27 and TRBJ1-1; TRBD1 might be the D (5 bases). The CDR3 runs to 13 residues. Germline V gives CDR1 MNHEY, CDR2 SMNVEV (reference sequence). V lost 2 bases and J lost 1, with 5 bases in between.

This clonotype was counted many times. This chain uses TRBV15 with TRBJ2-5; the match to TRBD2 covers 7 bases. The CDR3 loop spans 16 amino acids. V dropped 0 bases and J dropped 5; count of bases not matched to a gene: 9. CDR1 and CDR2 from the germline V gene are LNHNV and YYDKDF (reference sequence). CDR3: CATSRDQGLGTETQYF. The CDR3 DNA follows: TGTGCCACCAGCAGAGATCAAGGACTAGGAACGGAGACCCAGTACTTC.

This clonotype was seen only a few times. This chain joins TRBV27 and TRBJ2-7; TRBD2 matches at 10 bases. Unmatched junction bases numbered 4, after V lost 3 bases and J lost 5 bases. The CDR3 loop spans 14 amino acids. Germline assignment: CDR1 MNHEY and CDR2 SMNVEV (reference sequence). This chain's CDR3 is CASSLLAGVNEQYF. The CDR3 bases are TGTGCCAGCAGTTTGCTAGCGGGAGTGAACGAGCAGTACTTC.

The V gene is TRBV11-2, the J gene TRBJ2-2; 8 bases are a match to TRBD1. V lost 5 bases to trimming and J lost 2 bases; unmatched junction nucleotides: 10. CDR3 length equals 17 residues. The germline V gene encodes CDR1 SGHAT and CDR2 FQNNGV. The CDR3 is CASSLIVDRGNTGELFF. The CDR3 DNA reads as TGTGCCAGCAGCCTCATCGTCGACAGGGGAAACACCGGGGAGCTGTTTTTT. Together with reference TRBV11-2 and TRBJ2-2, the CDR3 gives the full variable domain: EAGVAQSPRYKIIEKRQSVAFWCNPISGHATLYWYQQILGQGPKLLIQFQNNGVVDDSQLPKDRFSAERLKGVDSTLKIQPAKLEDSAVYLCASSLIVDRGNTGELFFGEGSRLTVL.

The chain uses TRBV6-1 and TRBJ2-7; 8 bases map to TRBD2. This CDR3 is built from 15 residues. CDR1 is MNHNS and CDR2 is SASEGT in the germline V gene. V was pared by 6 bases and J by 4 bases, with 11 bases of the junction left unmatched. The CDR3 loop reads CASSPRGSGIYEQYF. DNA of the CDR3: TGTGCCAGCAGCCCCCGGGGTAGCGGGATTTACGAGCAGTACTTC.

This clonotype has at least ten counts. The chain uses TRBV4-1 and TRBJ2-2, with TRBD2 identical over 9 bases. Germline CDR1 reads MGHRA; CDR2 reads YSYEKL. The CDR3 is 16 amino acids. Losses at the gene ends were 4 bases for V and 3 bases for J; bases not matched to a gene: 6. CDR3 region: CASSRVAGAYTGELFF. In DNA form, the CDR3 reads TGCGCCAGCAGCCGGGTAGCGGGGGCCTACACCGGGGAGCTGTTTTTT.

J is TRBJ1-5 and V is TRBV6-5; D is undetermined. Germline CDR1 and CDR2: MNHEY and SVGAGI. The CDR3 sequence is 15 residues long. Trimming left V 2 bases short and J 7 bases short, with 15 bases between. CDR3 residues: CASSYVRGLGQPQHF. The CDR3 DNA is TGTGCCAGCAGTTACGTTAGAGGGCTTGGACAGCCCCAGCATTTT.

This clonotype was counted between two and nine times. The rearrangement uses TRBV27 and TRBJ2-7, with a tentative D call TRBD1 (6 bases). CDR1 is MNHEY, CDR2 SMNVEV, per germline (reference sequence). With 6 bases removed from V and 4 bases from J, the gap between germline ends came to 19 bases. This CDR3 has 15 residues. CDR3 amino acids: CASSQRQGPEYEQYF. The CDR3 nucleotides are TGTGCCAGCAGCCAACGTCAGGGGCCCGAGTACGAGCAGTACTTC.

This clonotype was recorded many times. The chain recombines TRBV18 with TRBJ2-7; D not certain. Germline assignment: CDR1 KGHSH and CDR2 LQKENI. The V gene lost 5 bases and the J gene lost 5 bases, with 16 bases spanning the gap. The CDR3 loop spans 14 amino acids. In nucleotides, the CDR3 is TGTGCCAGCTCATCAGCTCCCGGATTCCACGAGCAGTACTTC. This sequence encodes CASSSAPGFHEQYF.

There are many counts of this clonotype. The J gene is TRBJ2-1, the V gene TRBV12-3 or TRBV12-4; no clear D. Trimming removed 3 bases from V and 9 bases from J, with 9 bases in between. The CDR3 length is 12 residues. CDR3 sequence (DNA): TGTGCCAGCAGTTTTTGGGGATTTGAGCAGTTCTTC. Its translation is CASSFWGFEQFF.

There are many counts of this clonotype. This chain links TRBV9 with TRBJ2-3; D ambiguous. Trimming left V 2 bases short and J 4 bases short, with 5 bases between. Per the germline V gene, CDR1 is SGDLS and CDR2 is YYNGEE. The CDR3 is 12 residues long. The CDR3 sequence is CASSVSADTQYF. DNA of the CDR3: TGTGCCAGCAGCGTTTCGGCAGATACGCAGTATTTT. The full variable domain, rest sourced from reference TRBV9 and TRBJ2-3, is DSGVTQTPKHLITATGQRVTLRCSPRSGDLSVYWYQQSLDQGLQFLIQYYNGEERAKGNILERFSAQQFPDLHSELNLSSLELGDSALYFCASSVSADTQYFGPGTRLTVL.

The J gene is TRBJ2-2, the V gene TRBV20-1; the D gene is possibly TRBD1 (5 bases). V was shortened by 3 bases and J by 5 bases, with 10 bases between the two germline ends. The germline gives CDR1 DFQATT, CDR2 SNEGSKA (reference sequence). This CDR3 has 13 residues. The CDR3 DNA follows: TGCAGTGCTAGGTGGGGCCTGACCGGGGAGCTGTTTTTT. It yields the protein CSARWGLTGELFF.

This clonotype came up many times. The V call is TRBV12-3 or TRBV12-4, the J call TRBJ1-5; D unresolved. Trimming removed 7 bases at V and 5 bases at J, with 18 bases between. This CDR3 has 15 residues. In nucleotides, the CDR3 is TGTGCCAGCACCAAAGACGCAGCTCTCCATCAGCCCCAGCATTTT. This gives the protein CASTKDAALHQPQHF.

This clonotype was seen more than once but under ten times. The CDR3 coding sequence is TGCGCCAGCCTAAAAAGGGGGGGCAGATCCTACAATGAGCAGTTCTTC. Amino acid sequence: CASLKRGGRSYNEQFF. The chain recombines TRBV10-2 with TRBJ2-1; tentatively, D is TRBD2 (7 bases). The germline CDR1 and CDR2 sequences are WSHSY and SAAADI. Between the trimmed V and J ends, which lost 8 bases and 1 base, there was a span of 18 bases. This CDR3 is 16 amino acids long.

This clonotype showed up many times. This chain uses TRBV7-8 with TRBJ1-1; D gene ambiguous. The CDR3 covers 13 residues. Germline CDR1 is SGHVS and CDR2 is FQNEAQ. V was cut by 1 base and J by 3 bases, with 6 bases left in between. CDR3 nucleotide sequence: TGTGCCAGCAGCTTAGAAAGGGACACTGAAGCTTTCTTT. It translates to CASSLERDTEAFF. The variable domain in full, completed from reference TRBV7-8 and TRBJ1-1, reads GAGVSQSPRYKVAKRGQDVALRCDPISGHVSLFWYQQALGQGPEFLTYFQNEAQLDKSGLPSDRFFAERPEGSVSTLKIQRTQQEDSAVYLCASSLERDTEAFFGQGTRLTVV.

This clonotype was counted at least ten times. This chain uses TRBV6-1 with TRBJ2-1, with D possibly called TRBD1 or TRBD2 (5 bases each). Germline loops: CDR1 MNHNS, CDR2 SASEGT. The CDR3 is 15 residues long. The V end lost 6 bases, the J end lost 8 bases, and 20 bases lay between the germline ends. Here the CDR3 reads CASSSGTTLLDEQFF. For the CDR3, the DNA is TGTGCCAGCAGCTCCGGGACCACCCTCCTGGATGAGCAGTTCTTC.

Many counts were recorded for this clonotype. The chain is built from TRBV6-2 or TRBV6-3 and TRBJ2-7, with D perhaps being TRBD1 or TRBD2 (5 bases each). V lost 7 bases to trimming and J lost 4 bases, with 14 bases between them. Germline CDR1 reads MNHEY; CDR2 reads SVGEGT. CDR3 size: 13 residues. CDR3 region: CASTDGAGYEQYF. CDR3 nucleotides: TGTGCCAGCACTGACGGGGCTGGTTACGAGCAGTACTTC.

This chain uses TRBV28 with TRBJ1-5; D ambiguous. From germline, CDR1 is MDHEN and CDR2 SYDVKM. The CDR3 runs to 16 residues. Trimming left V 2 bases short and J 2 bases short, with 13 bases between. The CDR3 DNA sequence: TGTGCCAGCAGTTTAAACAAAGCTATGGGCAATCAGCCCCAGCATTTT. It codes for CASSLNKAMGNQPQHF.

This clonotype was seen at least ten times. The rearrangement links TRBV4-1 to TRBJ2-1; tentative D call: TRBD2 (5 bases). CDR1 and CDR2 from the germline V gene are MGHRA and YSYEKL. V was clipped by 4 bases and J by 2 bases, with 12 bases between them. CDR3 length: 15 residues. The CDR3 DNA reads TGCGCCAGCAGCCCCCCAGCGGAACCCTACAATGAGCAGTTCTTC. Its protein product is CASSPPAEPYNEQFF.

This clonotype was counted at least ten times. The chain recombines TRBV19 with TRBJ2-1, with 9 nucleotides matching TRBD2. V lost 3 bases and J lost 2; bases outside the gene matches: 2. CDR3 length equals 15 residues. Germline CDR1 reads LNHDA; CDR2 reads SQIVND (reference sequence). The CDR3: CASSISGSTYNEQFF. The CDR3 DNA reads TGTGCCAGTAGTATTAGCGGGAGCACCTACAATGAGCAGTTCTTC.

This clonotype has ten or more counts. The V call is TRBV2, the J call TRBJ2-3; tentative D call: TRBD2 (6 bases). CDR3 length: 14 amino acids. V was cut by 5 bases and J by 5 bases, with 14 bases left in between. Germline assignment: CDR1 SNHLY and CDR2 FYNNEI. CDR3 coding DNA: TGTGCCAGCAGTTCCGGGAGTGAGGTAGATACGCAGTATTTT. Its translation is CASSSGSEVDTQYF. The variable domain in full, with the rest retrieved from reference TRBV2 and TRBJ2-3, is EPEVTQTPSHQVTQMGQEVILRCVPISNHLYFYWYRQILGQKVEFLVSFYNNEISEKSEIFDDQFSVERPDGSNFTLKIRSTKLEDSAMYFCASSSGSEVDTQYFGPGTRLTVL.

There are many counts of this clonotype. J is TRBJ1-2 and V is TRBV19, with no clear D. Between the trimmed V and J ends, which lost 3 bases and 6 bases, there was a span of 17 bases. The CDR3 covers 15 residues. Germline CDR1 reads LNHDA; CDR2 reads SQIVND (reference sequence). CDR3: CASSILHWESDGYTF. In DNA, the CDR3 is TGTGCCAGTAGTATTCTCCATTGGGAAAGTGATGGCTACACCTTC.

This clonotype was picked up many times. The chain recombines TRBV6-1 with TRBJ2-2, with no clear D. CDR3 size: 15 residues. CDR1 and CDR2 (germline): MNHNS, SASEGT. The V gene lost 5 bases and the J gene lost 2 bases, with 12 bases spanning the gap. CDR3: CASSLGILNTGELFF. The CDR3 nucleotides are TGTGCCAGCAGTTTAGGGATCCTAAACACCGGGGAGCTGTTTTTT.

This clonotype turned up a few times. This may arise from a read error, as a much more abundant clone is one base away. As the CDR3 is not closed by the conserved phenylalanine or tryptophan, this likely results from a read error. V usage is TRBV2 and J usage is TRBJ2-2; D perhaps matches TRBD2 (6 bases). The CDR3 sequence is 15 residues long. Deletions cut 6 bases from V and 5 bases from J, with 16 bases between. The germline gives CDR1 SNHLY, CDR2 FYNNEI. The DNA for the CDR3 is TGTGCCAGCAGAGGGAGGATAGCAGGGACCGGGGAGCTGTTTTCT. Its protein is CASRGRIAGTGELFS.

Many counts were recorded for this clonotype. CDR3 sequence: CASSLSGQGATAYEQYF. The CDR3 DNA follows: TGCGCCAGCAGCTTGAGCGGACAGGGGGCCACAGCCTACGAGCAGTACTTC. The chain employs TRBV5-1 and TRBJ2-7, with TRBD1 matching over 11 bases. The CDR3 is made up of 17 amino acids. Germline V gene data show CDR1 as SGHRS and CDR2 as YFSETQ. V lost 1 base to trimming and J lost 2 bases; unmatched junction nucleotides: 8.

In this sample, this clonotype turned up many times. This rearrangement joins TRBV2 to TRBJ1-6; perhaps TRBD1 as D (6 bases). The CDR3 runs 15 residues. Per the germline V gene, CDR1 is SNHLY and CDR2 is FYNNEI. Trimming left V 6 bases short and J 8 bases short, with 17 bases between. DNA of the CDR3: TGTGCCAGCAGGACACAGGGAAATTGGGATTCACCCCTCCACTTT. As protein: CASRTQGNWDSPLHF.

The sample holds many counts of this clonotype. V and J are TRBV28 and TRBJ2-7; the D is unclear. The V end was cut by 4 bases, the J end by 0 bases, with 4 bases between. The CDR3 sequence is 12 residues long. From germline, CDR1 is MDHEN and CDR2 SYDVKM. This CDR3 reads CASSYGSYEQYF. The CDR3 DNA is TGTGCCAGCAGTTACGGCTCCTACGAGCAGTACTTC.

This clonotype was seen at least ten times. V is TRBV20-1 and J is TRBJ2-1; TRBD1 agrees at 8 bases. Germline CDR1 and CDR2: DFQATT and SNEGSKA (reference sequence). Unmatched junction bases numbered 8, after V lost 8 bases and J lost 8 bases. This CDR3 region has 12 residues. The CDR3 sequence: CSTSDRVDEQFF. CDR3 sequence (DNA): TGCAGTACATCGGACAGGGTCGATGAGCAGTTCTTC.

In this sample, this clonotype turned up many times. The chain employs TRBV6-6 and TRBJ1-4, with D unclear. The CDR3 runs to 16 residues. Trimming took 0 bases from V and 8 from J, leaving 16 bases between them. Germline-derived CDR1 and CDR2 are MNHNY and SVGAGI (reference sequence). The chain's CDR3 is CASSYSSTAGGEKLFF. The CDR3 DNA sequence: TGTGCCAGCAGTTACTCATCAACGGCTGGTGGGGAAAAACTGTTTTTT.

This clonotype was observed at least ten times. This sequence joins TRBV12-3 or TRBV12-4 and TRBJ2-1; tentative D call: TRBD2 (7 bases). The CDR3 runs 15 residues. V was shortened by 3 bases and J by 6 bases, with 15 bases between the two germline ends. This CDR3 is CASSLQGGGRNEQFF. Written as DNA, the CDR3 is TGTGCCAGCAGTTTGCAAGGGGGAGGGCGCAATGAGCAGTTCTTC.

On this clonotype itself: This may be a read error: a much more frequent sequence differs by one nucleotide. The J gene is TRBJ2-7, the V gene TRBV18, with 8 bases aligning to TRBD2. The junction had 7 bases not matched to a gene; V was cut back by 0 bases and J by 6 bases. Germline loops: CDR1 KGHSH, CDR2 LQKENI. The CDR3 sequence is 15 residues long. This CDR3 reads CASSPPAAGDREQYF. CDR3 in DNA: TGTGCCAGCTCACCACCTGCAGCGGGAGACCGCGAGCAGTACTTC.

In its sample, this clonotype was seen a few times. The chain is built from TRBV10-1 and TRBJ2-1, with D tentatively TRBD2 (6 bases). V was pared by 0 bases and J by 9 bases, with 18 bases between. The CDR3 covers 16 residues. Germline V gene sequence: CDR1 WNHNN, CDR2 SYGVQD (reference sequence). The CDR3 coding sequence is TGCGCCAGCAGTGAGTCGATAGCGGTCGCCGGTGGTGAGCAGTTCTTC. Translating gives CASSESIAVAGGEQFF.